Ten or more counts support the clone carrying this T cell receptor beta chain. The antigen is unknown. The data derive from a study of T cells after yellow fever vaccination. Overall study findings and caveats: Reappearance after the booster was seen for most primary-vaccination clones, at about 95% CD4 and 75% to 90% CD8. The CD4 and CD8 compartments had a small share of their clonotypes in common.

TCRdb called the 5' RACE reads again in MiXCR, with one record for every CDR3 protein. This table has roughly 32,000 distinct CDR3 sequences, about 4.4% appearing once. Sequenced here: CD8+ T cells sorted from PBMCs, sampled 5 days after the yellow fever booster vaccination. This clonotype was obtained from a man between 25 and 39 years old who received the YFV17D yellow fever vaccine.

The CDR3: CAISDVGLAGEETQYF. The CDR3 region has the DNA TGTGCCATCAGTGACGTGGGACTAGCGGGAGAAGAGACCCAGTACTTC. The V call is TRBV10-3, the J call TRBJ2-5, with 14 bases matching TRBD2. This CDR3 is built from 16 residues. Trimming took 3 bases from V and 3 from J; bases not matched to a gene: 3. CDR1 and CDR2 (germline): ENHRY, SYGVKD.